Shown below are 16 T cell receptor beta chains from a single sample sequenced in a study of shared clonotypes between healthy human individuals. Sequencing used immunoSEQ multiplex PCR; TCRdb keeps in-frame clones, though not all of them. The sample contains over a million clones, roughly 80% of which appear only once. Material: memory CD4+ T cells sorted from blood. As for subset: CD45RA-negative fraction. The receptors derive from a man between 18 and 29 years old in good health.

V and J are TRBV10-1 and TRBJ2-3, with D possibly being TRBD1 or TRBD2 (5 bases each). Germline V gives CDR1 WNHNN, CDR2 SYGVQD (reference sequence). This CDR3 is 15 amino acids long. Trimming pared 3 bases from V and 2 bases from J, leaving 12 bases between. The CDR3: CASSEMRGFTDTQYF. CDR3 in DNA: TGCGCCAGCAGTGAAATGAGGGGATTCACAGATACGCAGTATTTT.

In this sample, this clone turned up a few times. This chain connects TRBV30 to TRBJ1-1; D is ambiguous. V was shortened by 2 bases and J by 2 bases, with 6 bases between the two germline ends. Germline CDR1 is GTSNPN and CDR2 is SVGIG (reference sequence). This CDR3 spans 12 amino acids. This CDR3 reads CAWSFRNTEAFF. The CDR3, as DNA: TGTGCCTGGAGTTTCCGAAACACTGAAGCTTTCTTT.

This chain links TRBV4-1 with TRBJ2-7, with 11 bases identical to TRBD2. CDR3 size: 15 residues. CDR1 is MGHRA and CDR2 is YSYEKL in the germline V gene. V was pared by 5 bases and J by 6 bases, with 9 bases of the junction left unmatched. Here the CDR3 reads CASSALLAGALEQYF. The CDR3 nucleotides are TGCGCCAGCAGCGCCTTACTAGCGGGAGCTCTCGAGCAGTACTTC.

With regard to this clone: Given a much more abundant clone one base away, this may be a read error. The CDR3 coding sequence is TGTGCCAGCAGCTTGGCCAGACAAGAGACCCAGTACTTC. This gives the protein CASSLARQETQYF. The rearrangement links TRBV5-6 to TRBJ2-5; D unresolved. Trimming cost V 0 bases and J 2 bases, with 5 bases left between them. CDR1 is SGHDT, CDR2 YYEEEE, per germline. CDR3 length equals 13 residues.

The chain employs TRBV11-3 and TRBJ2-7; 9 bases agree with TRBD2. The germline gives CDR1 SGHNT, CDR2 YENEEA. This CDR3 comprises 13 residues. The V gene end was trimmed by 2 bases and the J gene end by 6 bases; junction bases not matched to a gene: 2. The CDR3 region is CASSLSGGTEQYF. CDR3 nucleotides: TGTGCCAGCAGCTTAAGCGGGGGGACCGAGCAGTACTTC.

The rearrangement uses TRBV9 and TRBJ1-6; the match to TRBD1 covers 10 bases. CDR1 and CDR2 (germline): SGDLS, YYNGEE. Losses at the gene ends were 1 base for V and 7 bases for J; bases not matched to a gene: 2. The CDR3 covers 15 residues. This CDR3 is CASSVLGQGNSPLHF. CDR3 nucleotides: TGTGCCAGCAGCGTACTGGGACAGGGGAATTCACCCCTCCACTTT.

This sequence joins TRBV7-9 and TRBJ1-1; D gene unclear. The CDR3 spans 14 residues. Germline loops: CDR1 SEHNR, CDR2 FQNEAQ (reference sequence). V lost 7 bases to trimming and J lost 1 base, with 13 bases between them. CDR3 DNA sequence: TGTGCCAGCATGGCGCAGCTGGGGAACACTGAAGCTTTCTTT. Translating it yields CASMAQLGNTEAFF.

The gene calls are TRBV2 and TRBJ2-5; 7 bases are shared with TRBD1. This CDR3 spans 15 amino acids. Unmatched junction bases numbered 11, after V lost 8 bases and J lost 2 bases. Germline CDR1 is SNHLY and CDR2 is FYNNEI. Here the CDR3 DNA reads TGTGCCAGCTCTGGGACAGCCACGTATCAAGAGACCCAGTACTTC. This codes for CASSGTATYQETQYF.

V gene TRBV9 combines with J gene TRBJ2-5; D is possibly TRBD2 (6 bases). From germline, CDR1 is SGDLS and CDR2 YYNGEE. V lost 3 bases, J lost 3 bases, and 15 bases lay in between. The CDR3 is 15 amino acids. As DNA, the CDR3 is TGTGCCAGCAGCGGGACCGGGAGATTGGAAGAGACCCAGTACTTC. Translation: CASSGTGRLEETQYF.

About this clone itself: A clone one base away is much larger, so this may be a read error. J is TRBJ2-7 and V is TRBV5-1; D perhaps matches TRBD2 (6 bases). This CDR3 region has 15 residues. With 4 bases removed from V and 8 bases from J, the gap between germline ends came to 22 bases. Per the germline V gene, CDR1 is SGHRS and CDR2 is YFSETQ. As DNA, the CDR3 is TGCGCCAGCAGCCCGCTGCCGGGGGAAGGAAACAAGCAGTACTTC. As protein: CASSPLPGEGNKQYF.

This chain joins TRBV7-2 and TRBJ1-6; D is unclear. The CDR3 extends over 14 amino acids. V lost 3 bases to trimming and J lost 9 bases, with 12 bases between them. Per germline, CDR1 SGHTA and CDR2 FQGNSA. The CDR3 DNA sequence: TGTGCCAGCAGCTTGGACGGCGTGGGTTCACCCCTCCACTTT. It encodes CASSLDGVGSPLHF.

This clone was seen a few times. The chain recombines TRBV7-2 with TRBJ1-2; unclear D gene. Trimming removed 1 base at V and 13 bases at J, with 10 bases between. From germline, CDR1 is SGHTA and CDR2 FQGNSA. CDR3 length: 11 residues. CDR3 amino acids: CASSLDSLGTF. DNA for the CDR3: TGTGCCAGCAGCTTAGACAGCCTGGGCACCTTC.

This CDR3 is CASSLQGRDEQFF. The DNA for the CDR3 is TGTGCCAGCAGCTTACAGGGTAGGGATGAGCAGTTCTTC. The chain has TRBV7-2 and TRBJ2-1, with D possibly TRBD1 on 5 matching bases. The CDR3 length is 13 residues. Germline V lookup: CDR1 SGHTA, CDR2 FQGNSA. The V end was cut by 2 bases, the J end by 8 bases, with 10 bases between.

For this clone: The identical CDR3 is also encoded by other nucleotide sequences in the sample. The chain joins TRBV6-1 to TRBJ1-1; D unresolved. The CDR3 loop spans 13 amino acids. Trimming pared 0 bases from V and 5 bases from J, leaving 7 bases between. Germline CDR1 and CDR2: MNHNS and SASEGT. The CDR3 region has the DNA TGTGCCAGCAGTGAAGCTCGTGGGACTGAAGCTTTCTTT. The encoded protein is CASSEARGTEAFF.

This chain joins TRBV28 and TRBJ1-2; no clear D. The germline CDR1 and CDR2 sequences are MDHEN and SYDVKM. CDR3 length equals 14 residues. Trimming cost V 6 bases and J 2 bases, with 13 bases left between them. CDR3 sequence reads: CASRPSTENYGYTF. CDR3 coding DNA: TGTGCCAGCAGACCCTCGACCGAGAACTATGGCTACACCTTC.

As concerns this clone: Within the sample, other DNA sequences also encode this same CDR3. This chain links TRBV27 with TRBJ2-7; 7 bases are shared with TRBD1. CDR3 length: 14 residues. V shed 3 bases, J shed 0 bases, and the junction held 2 bases outside the gene matches. The V gene's germline CDR1 is MNHEY and CDR2 SMNVEV (reference sequence). The chain's CDR3 is CASSFRDSSYEQYF. CDR3 nucleotide sequence: TGTGCCAGCAGTTTTAGGGACAGCTCCTACGAGCAGTACTTC.